This T cell receptor beta chain was profiled in a study of cytomegalovirus exposure and HLA in healthy donors. Study-wide context: One earlier analysis, a look at 180 million or so T cells, found approximately 120 million unique TCR beta sequences. Whole-study findings and limits: Researchers catalogued some 160 TCR beta chains as cytomegalovirus-associated. Immune exposure information comprised only CMV serostatus.

The germline CDR1 and CDR2 sequences are SGHTS and YDEGEE. Trimming pared 6 bases from V and 4 bases from J, leaving 16 bases between. CDR3 length: 14 residues. The PCR used 60 Vbeta and 13 Jbeta primers. Here immunoSEQ multiplex PCR was the method, and the copy in TCRdb shows in-frame clones only, minus some. The table includes 100,000 to 150,000 clones, 65% to 90% detected once. Healthy bone marrow donors supplied every sample. Note on this clone: Its specificity is not known.

The receptor's source is a man between 18 and 29 years old in good health and CMV-seronegative. Specimen: PBMCs. The rearrangement joins TRBV5-8 to TRBJ1-1, with D unclear. CDR3 region: CASNPWEAGTEAFF. The CDR3 coding sequence is TGTGCCAGCAACCCCTGGGAGGCCGGCACTGAAGCTTTCTTT.